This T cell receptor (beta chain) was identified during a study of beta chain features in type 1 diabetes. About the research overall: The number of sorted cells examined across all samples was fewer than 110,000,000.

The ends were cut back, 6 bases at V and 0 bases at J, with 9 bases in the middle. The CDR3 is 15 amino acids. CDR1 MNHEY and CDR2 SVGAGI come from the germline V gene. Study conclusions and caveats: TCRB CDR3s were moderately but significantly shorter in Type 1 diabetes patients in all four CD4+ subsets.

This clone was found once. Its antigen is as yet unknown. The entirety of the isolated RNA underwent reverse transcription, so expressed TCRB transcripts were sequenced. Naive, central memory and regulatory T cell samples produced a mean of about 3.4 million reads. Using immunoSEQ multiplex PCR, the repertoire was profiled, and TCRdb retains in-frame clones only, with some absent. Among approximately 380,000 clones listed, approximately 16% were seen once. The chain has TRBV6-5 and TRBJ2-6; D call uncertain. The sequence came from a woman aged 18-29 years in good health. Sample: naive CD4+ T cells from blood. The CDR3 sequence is CASSQSRSGANVLTF. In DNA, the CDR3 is TGTGCCAGCAGCCAAAGCCGCTCTGGGGCCAACGTCCTGACTTTC.